One and the same sample provided the 18 T cell receptor beta chains below, sequenced in a study of T cell clonality in common variable immunodeficiency. Some clones are missing from TCRdb's copy, which holds only in-frame ones; the method was immunoSEQ multiplex PCR. The sample is made up of approximately 40,000 clones, none counted only once. Sequenced input: peripheral blood mononuclear cells. The origin of the receptors is a person aged 18 to 75 in good health.

To note about this clone: Compared with germline, one end of the junction differs, possibly owing to a read error. The read ends 3 residues before the CDR3 terminus; that terminus is restored from the germline J gene. Within the sample, other DNA sequences also encode this same CDR3. The chain carries TRBV18 and TRBJ1-3; TRBD1 matches at 9 bases. Germline CDR1 KGHSH, CDR2 LQKENI. The CDR3 extends over 16 amino acids. The sequenced CDR3 bases are TGTGCCAGCTCCCGGGCTGGGACAGGGAACGGAAACACG. Translating gives CASSRAGTGNGNT. The entire CDR3 reads CASSRAGTGNGNTIYF.

This clone was found a few times. The junction departs from the called germline gene at one end, perhaps through a read error. CDR3 sequence reads: CASSGGVQATQYF. The CDR3 bases that were read are TGTGCCAGCTCCGGAGGGGTGCAAGCGACC. The chain carries TRBV18 and TRBJ2-5; D possibly corresponds to TRBD2 (6 bases). The CDR3 is cut off 3 residues early in the read; its end comes from the germline J gene. Germline lookup yields CDR1 KGHSH and CDR2 LQKENI. The length of the CDR3 is 13 residues.

This clone has at least ten counts. With the read ending 3 residues before the CDR3 end, the germline J gene is used to fill in that end. V usage is TRBV20-1 and J usage is TRBJ2-3; D assignment may be TRBD1 or TRBD2 (5 bases each). The CDR3 is 12 amino acids. Germline assignment: CDR1 DFQATT and CDR2 SNEGSKA (reference sequence). The CDR3 here is CSVGRENQPQYF. The DNA read from the CDR3 is TGCAGTGTGGGCAGGGAGAATCAGCCG.

This clone was detected many times. The CDR3 extends 3 residues past the end of the read, so its final part is completed from the germline J gene. The V and J genes are TRBV10-3 and TRBJ1-5, with TRBD1 as a possible D gene (5 bases). The germline gives CDR1 ENHRY, CDR2 SYGVKD. The V end lost 3 bases, the J end lost 2 bases, and 11 bases lay between the germline ends. CDR3 length: 15 amino acids. CDR3 protein: CAISDGGGGNQPQHF. The sequenced CDR3 bases are TGTGCCATCAGTGACGGCGGGGGAGGCAATCAGCCC.

In this sample, this clone turned up many times. The read terminates 3 residues before the CDR3 end, so the remaining end is supplied by the germline J gene. This chain connects TRBV5-6 to TRBJ1-2; 11 bases map to TRBD1. This CDR3 contains 13 residues. V shed 2 bases, J shed 7 bases, and the junction held 1 base outside the gene matches. From germline, CDR1 is SGHDT and CDR2 YYEEEE. Partial CDR3 DNA: TGTGCCAGCAGCTTTGGGACAGGGGGTGGC. Amino acids: CASSFGTGGG. The entire CDR3 protein is CASSFGTGGGYTF.

This clone was counted ten times or more. The CDR3 is cut off 3 residues early in the read; its end comes from the germline J gene. The chain links TRBV28 to TRBJ1-5; the D gene is possibly TRBD1 (5 bases). CDR1 and CDR2 (germline): MDHEN, SYDVKM. The CDR3 has 16 residues. Trimming stripped 3 bases from V and 3 bases from J, with 15 bases between. Incomplete CDR3 DNA: TGTGCCAGCAGTTTTGATCGGGTCAGGGCCAATCAGCCC. It specifies CASSFDRVRANQP. From start to end, the CDR3 is CASSFDRVRANQPQHF.

This clone was counted between two and nine times. CDR3 DNA, as far as it was read: TGTGCCAGCAGCTTATGGGACATCAACTATGGT. It yields the protein CASSLWDINYG. The full CDR3 sequence reads CASSLWDINYGQYF. V is TRBV7-9 and J is TRBJ2-4; D might be TRBD1 (6 bases). The read comes to an end 3 residues before the CDR3 does, leaving the germline J gene to fill in the end. Germline CDR1 SEHNR, CDR2 FQNEAQ (reference sequence). The CDR3 runs to 14 residues.

This clone was counted many times. The CDR3 end falls 3 residues outside the read, so it is completed with the germline J gene. The chain employs TRBV4-1 and TRBJ2-1, with D unresolved. Germline CDR1 MGHRA, CDR2 YSYEKL. Between the trimmed V and J ends, which lost 5 bases and 3 bases, there was a span of 5 bases. CDR3 length: 12 residues. The CDR3 spells CASSVSYNEQFF. The sequenced CDR3 bases are TGCGCCAGCAGCGTTAGCTACAATGAG.

This clone showed up many times. The read ends 3 residues before the CDR3 terminus; that terminus is restored from the germline J gene. V gene TRBV5-1 combines with J gene TRBJ1-2; 7 bases match TRBD1. The CDR3 loop spans 16 amino acids. V shed 4 bases, J shed 0 bases, and the junction held 9 bases outside the gene matches. Germline lookup yields CDR1 SGHRS and CDR2 YFSETQ. The CDR3 is CASSTRTGAANYGYTF. CDR3 bases read: TGCGCCAGCAGCACACGTACAGGGGCCGCTAACTATGGC.

This clone was observed many times. The CDR3 end lies 3 residues beyond the end of the read and is filled in from the germline J gene. The chain employs TRBV7-2 and TRBJ1-2, with D uncertain. Trimming stripped 8 bases from V and 0 bases from J, with 7 bases between. The germline gives CDR1 SGHTA, CDR2 FQGNSA. This CDR3 spans 12 amino acids. Partial CDR3 DNA: TGTGCCAGCGGCCACCCTAACTATGGC. Amino acids: CASGHPNYG. The entire CDR3 protein reads CASGHPNYGYTF.

This clone was counted ten times or more. The CDR3 extends 3 residues past the end of the read, so its final part is completed from the germline J gene. V usage is TRBV5-4 and J usage is TRBJ1-1; 8 bases are shared with TRBD1. With V trimmed by 1 base and J by 1 base, 0 bases remained unmatched. Looked up from germline, CDR1 is SGHNT and CDR2 is YYREEE (reference sequence). CDR3 length: 14 amino acids. This CDR3 reads CASSLQGANTEAFF. The sequenced CDR3 bases are TGTGCCAGCAGCTTGCAGGGGGCGAACACTGAA. The entire variable domain, with the rest obtained from reference TRBV5-4 and TRBJ1-1, is as follows: ETGVTQSPTHLIKTRGQQVTLRCSSQSGHNTVSWYQQALGQGPQFIFQYYREEENGRGNFPPRFSGLQFPNYSSELNVNALELDDSALYLCASSLQGANTEAFFGQGTRLTVV.

This clone was picked up many times. The DNA ends 3 residues before the CDR3 does, and the rest of the CDR3 is filled in from the germline J gene. This chain uses TRBV6-1 with TRBJ1-3; D remains unclear. The CDR3 consists of 16 residues. Germline lookup yields CDR1 MNHNS and CDR2 SASEGT. The V and J ends lost 8 bases and 0 bases respectively, with 17 bases between them. The CDR3: CASGEVSYSSGNTIYF. The sequenced CDR3 bases are TGTGCCAGCGGCGAAGTTTCTTACAGCTCTGGAAACACC.

This clone was counted at least ten times. Read coverage stops 3 residues before the CDR3 terminus; the germline J gene supplies the remainder. V usage is TRBV12-3 or TRBV12-4 and J usage is TRBJ1-2; 7 positions agree with TRBD1. V lost 8 bases, J lost 2 bases, and 8 bases stayed unmatched. The CDR3 runs 14 residues. Partial CDR3 DNA: TGTGCCAGCGGAAGACAGGGACAGAACTATGGC. This sequence encodes CASGRQGQNYG. The complete CDR3 reads CASGRQGQNYGYTF.

This clone was detected a few times. The observed sequence ends 3 residues before the CDR3 terminus, with the missing tail filled in from the germline J gene. This sequence joins TRBV19 and TRBJ2-3, with 9 bases matching TRBD1. Germline lookup yields CDR1 LNHDA and CDR2 SQIVND (reference sequence). The CDR3 covers 19 residues. CDR3 sequence: CASSIRPGTGQGLQETQYF. The part of the CDR3 DNA that was read is TGTGCCAGTAGTATCCGGCCCGGGACAGGGCAAGGACTGCAAGAGACG.

Regarding this clone: The CDR3 end falls 3 residues outside the read, so it is completed with the germline J gene. This chain joins TRBV5-1 and TRBJ2-2, with D perhaps TRBD1 (6 bases). Germline assignment: CDR1 SGHRS and CDR2 YFSETQ. The CDR3 sequence is 15 residues long. CDR3 DNA (partial): TGCGCCAGCAGCTTGTTAGGCAATGAGGGGGAAAAG. Residues: CASSLLGNEGEK. The full CDR3 protein reads CASSLLGNEGEKLFF.

This clone came up many times. The read comes to an end 3 residues before the CDR3 does, leaving the germline J gene to fill in the end. The chain has TRBV7-2 and TRBJ2-3; D gene unclear. The CDR3 runs to 15 residues. The germline V gene has CDR1 SGHTA and CDR2 FQGNSA. Trimming took 5 bases from V and 0 from J, leaving 12 bases between them. CDR3: CASSPSGTSTDTQYF. The sequenced part of the CDR3 DNA is TGTGCCAGCAGCCCGTCCGGTACTAGCACAGATACG.

At least ten counts were recorded for this clone. The sequenced fragment ends 3 residues before the CDR3 boundary, so the rest is inferred from the germline J gene. V usage is TRBV12-3 or TRBV12-4 and J usage is TRBJ2-7; 9 positions match TRBD1. With 5 bases clipped from V and 4 bases from J, the junction kept 9 bases outside the gene matches. This CDR3 region has 15 residues. The CDR3 bases that were read are TGTGCCAGCAGTACTCTCTTGACAGGGGGGTACGAG. Translated, it gives CASSTLLTGGYE. The whole CDR3 region reads CASSTLLTGGYEQYF.

This clone was found many times. Read sequence stops 3 residues before the CDR3 end, and the germline J gene provides the missing end. This sequence joins TRBV29-1 and TRBJ2-1, with TRBD2 matching 7 bases. V lost 5 bases and J lost 4; bases outside the gene matches: 5. The V gene's germline CDR1 is SQVTM and CDR2 ANQGSEA. This CDR3 contains 13 residues. The sequenced part of the CDR3 DNA is TGCAGCGTTAGTCCTAGCGGTTACAATGAG. This sequence encodes CSVSPSGYNE. The whole CDR3 region reads CSVSPSGYNEQFF.